A selection of T cell receptor beta chains follows, all from one sample in a study of identical twins. TCRdb reprocessed the 5' RACE reads with MiXCR, giving one entry per CDR3 protein. The repertoire includes about 470,000 distinct CDR3 sequences, approximately 24% of them detected once, and 2.9% sits in the top ten. These data were also reused for a study on T cells expressing NK-cell markers.

Sequencing used CD4+ T cells sorted from blood. Source of these receptors: a young woman in good health. CDR3s include the opening cysteine and the closing phenylalanine or tryptophan. A D gene is named only where the DNA matches it firmly. Clone size is stated in some rows and not others, as once, few, many or a class when expanded.

cdr3_nt cdr3_aa d_call j_call clone_size v_call
TGTGCCAGCTCACCTGGACTAACTAGCGACGAGCAGTACTTC CASSPGLTSDEQYF TRBD2 TRBJ2-7 NA TRBV18
TGTGCCAGCAGCTATCTAGCAGTGGAGGAGGTTGAGCAGTTCTTC CASSYLAVEEVEQFF NA TRBJ2-1 NA TRBV7-8
TGTGCCAGCCGCCCGGGAGAGATGAACACTGAAGCTTTCTTT CASRPGEMNTEAFF NA TRBJ1-1 NA TRBV12-3/TRBV12-4
TGCAGTGCCGAAGCTAGCGGGACAGATACGCAGTATTTT CSAEASGTDTQYF TRBD2 TRBJ2-3 NA TRBV20-1
TGTGCCAGCAGGACGGGACTCCGGAACACTGAAGCTTTCTTT CASRTGLRNTEAFF NA TRBJ1-1 NA TRBV12-3/TRBV12-4
TGCGCCAGCAGCTTGTTGTCGGGGGGACAAGAGACCCAGTACTTC CASSLLSGGQETQYF TRBD2 TRBJ2-5 few TRBV5-1
TGTGCCAGCTCACCGTTCACAGGGGAAGAGACCCAGTACTTC CASSPFTGEETQYF TRBD1 TRBJ2-5 few TRBV18
TGCGCCAGCAGCATCTACCTGGGTGAGCAGTACTTC CASSIYLGEQYF NA TRBJ2-7 NA TRBV5-1
TGTGCCATCAGTGGGAAGTGGGACAGTGGAACCACCGGGGAGCTGTTTTTT CAISGKWDSGTTGELFF TRBD1 TRBJ2-2 few TRBV10-3
TGCAGTGCGCGGGCCGCGAACACCGGGGAGCTGTTTTTT CSARAANTGELFF NA TRBJ2-2 NA TRBV20-1
TGCAGTGCCCGATTGGGAGGGTATGGCTACACCTTC CSARLGGYGYTF NA TRBJ1-2 NA TRBV20-1
TGCGCCAGCAGCCCGTTCTGGGAGGACTATGGCTACACCTTC CASSPFWEDYGYTF NA TRBJ1-2 NA TRBV5-1
TGTGCCAGCAGATACACCCCGGGACAGCCCCAGCATTTT CASRYTPGQPQHF NA TRBJ1-5 few TRBV6-8
TGTGCCAGCGGGGGGGCGCTTATCATAACAGATACGCAGTATTTT CASGGALIITDTQYF NA TRBJ2-3 few TRBV2
TGTGCCAGCACCCGCAACGGACAGGGGTCCTCCTACGAGCAGTACTTC CASTRNGQGSSYEQYF TRBD1 TRBJ2-7 few TRBV2
TGCGCCAGCAGCTTGTCCGGGACAGGTTTTTCACCCCTCCACTTT CASSLSGTGFSPLHF TRBD1 TRBJ1-6 many TRBV5-1
TGTGCCAGCAGCTGGGGAGTAACTGGAGTTGGGCAGTACTTC CASSWGVTGVGQYF NA TRBJ2-7 NA TRBV7-2
TGTGCCAGCAGCTTGGGAGTTCTCGCCTACAATGAGCAGTTCTTC CASSLGVLAYNEQFF NA TRBJ2-1 NA TRBV7-2
TGTGCCTGGAGTGTACAGGCAGGGTGGCACGAGCAGTACTTC CAWSVQAGWHEQYF NA TRBJ2-7 NA TRBV30
TGCGCCAGCAGCCAAGACGGGACAGTTTCCCCCTCCTTC CASSQDGTVSPSF TRBD1 TRBJ2-7 few TRBV4-3
TGTGCCAGCAGTTACAGATGGGTCAGGCAGGGTACGCAGTATTTT CASSYRWVRQGTQYF NA TRBJ2-3 NA TRBV6-5
TGTGCTAGTGCTCCTCCGCCGGGTGGTAATGAGCAGTTCTTC CASAPPPGGNEQFF NA TRBJ2-1 few TRBV12-5
TGTGCCAGCAGCCGGACGGGGACAGCCTACGAGCAGTACTTC CASSRTGTAYEQYF TRBD1 TRBJ2-7 NA TRBV3-1
TGTGCCAGCAGTAAGGGAAATGAGCAGTTCTTC CASSKGNEQFF NA TRBJ2-1 NA TRBV12-3/TRBV12-4
TGTGCCACCAGTGATCCCCCCGGTATGGAGCAGTTCTTC CATSDPPGMEQFF NA TRBJ2-1 NA TRBV24-1
TGCAGTGCTAGACCTCTCGGGGGGACAGGGCATAACTATGGCTACACCTTC CSARPLGGTGHNYGYTF TRBD1 TRBJ1-2 NA TRBV20-1
TGTGCCATCAGCCGGACAGGACAGACGGTAGGGTACGAGCAGTACTTC CAISRTGQTVGYEQYF TRBD1 TRBJ2-7 few TRBV10-3
TGTGCCAGCAGCCAACGACTAGCGGGGGGCCCTAACAATGAGCAGTTCTTC CASSQRLAGGPNNEQFF TRBD2 TRBJ2-1 once TRBV4-2
TGTGCCATCAGTGCCGCGGACATTGAAGCTTTCTTT CAISAADIEAFF NA TRBJ1-1 NA TRBV10-3
TGTGCCATCAGCGGAAGCACGCTCTCCTATAATTCACCCCTCCACTTT CAISGSTLSYNSPLHF NA TRBJ1-6 few TRBV10-3
TGTGCCAGCAGCCCCCCGGGGGGGGCCTCAGATACGCAGTATTTT CASSPPGGASDTQYF TRBD2 TRBJ2-3 NA TRBV7-2
TGTGCCATCCGTGGGACAGCATACGAGCAGTACTTC CAIRGTAYEQYF TRBD1 TRBJ2-7 NA TRBV10-3
TGTGCCAGCAGTCCCTGGACTAGCGGGAGTTTTTACGAGCAGTACTTC CASSPWTSGSFYEQYF TRBD2 TRBJ2-7 few TRBV27
TGCGCCAGCAGCTCCCCCCGGACAGGGGCGGATGCCGGGGAGCTGTTTTTT CASSSPRTGADAGELFF TRBD1 TRBJ2-2 NA TRBV5-1
TGCAGTGCCCCCCCGGGCCAGGGGGGGGAGACCCAGTACTTC CSAPPGQGGETQYF NA TRBJ2-5 few TRBV20-1
TGCAGCGCTGCCAGGGAGGGATACTATGGCTACACCTTC CSAAREGYYGYTF NA TRBJ1-2 NA TRBV29-1
TGTGCCAGCAGCCAATCGGGGGGAACACGGGAGCAGTTCTTC CASSQSGGTREQFF TRBD2 TRBJ2-1 NA TRBV7-6
TGTGCCAGCAGACTCAGGGCAGACCCCTACTACGAGCAGTACTTC CASRLRADPYYEQYF NA TRBJ2-7 NA TRBV3-1
TGCAGTGCTAGAGATTATAAGCGGAAGAACACCGGGGAGCTGTTTTTT CSARDYKRKNTGELFF NA TRBJ2-2 NA TRBV20-1
TGCAGTGCCTCGGGGGTTAACAATCAGCCCCAGCATTTT CSASGVNNQPQHF NA TRBJ1-5 NA TRBV20-1
TGCGCCAGCAGGGGTGGGGGGGGATCCTACAATGAGCAGTTCTTC CASRGGGGSYNEQFF TRBD2 TRBJ2-1 few TRBV5-1
TGTGCCAGCAGACACGAAGCGGGAGCTATAGAGACCCAGTACTTC CASRHEAGAIETQYF TRBD2 TRBJ2-5 few TRBV12-3/TRBV12-4
TGCAGTTCCGGGACCGTCTCCTACAATGAGCAGTTCTTC CSSGTVSYNEQFF NA TRBJ2-1 NA TRBV29-1
TGCGCCAGCAGCGAACAGGGTGTTCGGGAGCAGTTCTTC CASSEQGVREQFF NA TRBJ2-1 few TRBV5-1